This TCR beta chain derives from a study of CD8 T cells in Susac syndrome. Sequencing targeted TCR beta in T cells from blood (CD8+ and CD4+). Random hexamers served to reverse transcribe about 0.45 to 1 ug RNA. MiXCR, run by TCRdb on the immunoSEQ multiplex PCR reads, gives a single entry per CDR3 protein. The sample includes about 200,000 distinct CDR3 sequences, 95% of them seen just once. The CDR3 spans 17 residues. V dropped 5 bases and J dropped 2 bases, with 19 bases sitting between them. This chain connects TRBV23-1 to TRBJ2-4; weak D call: TRBD1 (6 bases). TRBV23-1 is flagged as an ORF with uncertain function. This TCR was recovered from a human donor in good health. Sample: CD4+ T cells from PBMCs. The CDR3 sequence is CASSTGDTLPTKNIQYF. CDR3 bases: TGCGCCAGCAGTACCGGGGACACCCTTCCTACCAAAAACATTCAGTACTTC.